Presented here are 27 T cell receptor beta chains from one specimen sequenced in a study of early T cells in non-severe SARS-CoV-2 infection. TCRdb ran MiXCR on the 5' RACE reads and lists one entry per CDR3 protein. The sample has roughly 43,000 distinct CDR3 sequences; roughly 5.7% are singletons. The sample was whole blood, taken at baseline. The receptors were gathered from an adult who was a healthcare worker with PCR-confirmed SARS-CoV-2 infection or an uninfected control (not recorded which).

This clonotype turned up a few times. A much larger clone differs from this one at a single base, so this may be a read error. The rearrangement joins TRBV11-2 to TRBJ2-5; 9 positions agree with TRBD1. The CDR3 spans 17 residues. From germline, CDR1 is SGHAT and CDR2 FQNNGV. Here the CDR3 reads CVSSFEYPRTGAETQYF. Here the CDR3 DNA reads TGTGTCAGCAGCTTCGAATACCCCCGGACAGGGGCAGAGACCCAGTACTTC.

The rearrangement uses TRBV11-3 and TRBJ2-5, with TRBD1 matching over 7 bases. Germline values: CDR1 SGHNT, CDR2 YENEEA. The V segment lost 5 bases and the J segment 7 bases; nucleotides outside the gene matches: 10. The CDR3 sequence is 14 residues long. CDR3 sequence: CASSPGGDGVTQYF. Here the CDR3 DNA reads TGTGCCAGCAGCCCAGGGGGAGATGGAGTGACCCAGTACTTC.

This clonotype was picked up many times. This sequence joins TRBV6-5 and TRBJ1-5, with no clear D. The CDR3 loop spans 14 amino acids. Germline V gene sequence: CDR1 MNHEY, CDR2 SVGAGI. Trimming stripped 2 bases from V and 7 bases from J, with 12 bases between. In DNA, the CDR3 is TGTGCCAGCAGTTACGATGGAAGAGGACAGCCCCAGCATTTT. The encoded protein is CASSYDGRGQPQHF.

This clonotype was counted at least ten times. The chain has TRBV7-9 and TRBJ1-2; D is uncertain. The CDR3 runs 14 residues. In germline, CDR1 is SEHNR, CDR2 FQNEAQ (reference sequence). With 5 bases removed from V and 0 bases from J, the gap between germline ends came to 10 bases. CDR3 DNA: TGTGCCAGCAGCCGGACCCTAGCTAACTATGGCTACACCTTC. Protein: CASSRTLANYGYTF.

Ten or more counts support this clonotype. The V call is TRBV7-8, the J call TRBJ2-3, with 11 bases that match TRBD2. V shed 4 bases, J shed 2 bases, and the junction held 8 bases outside the gene matches. The length of the CDR3 is 17 residues. Germline CDR1 and CDR2: SGHVS and FQNEAQ. The CDR3 bases are TGTGCCAGCAGCTCCCGGGTAGCGGGAGGGTTCACAGATACGCAGTATTTT. It translates to CASSSRVAGGFTDTQYF.

At least ten counts were recorded for this clonotype. The rearrangement joins TRBV15 to TRBJ2-3; D not certain. Germline CDR1 reads LNHNV; CDR2 reads YYDKDF (reference sequence). The V gene lost 0 bases and the J gene lost 2 bases, with 18 bases spanning the gap. The CDR3 sequence is 18 residues long. This CDR3 is CATSRDRVTQTSTDTQYF. The DNA for the CDR3 is TGTGCCACCAGCAGAGATAGGGTGACGCAGACCTCCACAGATACGCAGTATTTT.

This clonotype was found a few times. This chain connects TRBV5-1 to TRBJ1-4, with 8 bases fitting TRBD1. The CDR3 sequence is 16 residues long. CDR1 is SGHRS and CDR2 is YFSETQ in the germline V gene. Trimming took 4 bases from V and 7 from J; bases not matched to a gene: 12. The CDR3 protein is CASSRGKTGAGEKLFF. CDR3 coding DNA: TGCGCCAGCAGCAGAGGGAAGACAGGGGCTGGTGAAAAACTGTTTTTT.

This chain links TRBV27 with TRBJ2-7; 12 bases line up with TRBD2. In germline, CDR1 is MNHEY, CDR2 SMNVEV (reference sequence). With 6 bases clipped from V and 6 bases from J, the junction kept 6 bases outside the gene matches. CDR3 length equals 14 residues. The CDR3 DNA sequence: TGTGCCAGCAGCGCGGGACTAGCGGGCCTCGAGCAGTACTTC. It yields the protein CASSAGLAGLEQYF.

This clonotype was seen a handful of times. V gene TRBV20-1 combines with J gene TRBJ2-2; 8 bases fit TRBD2. Germline V gene data show CDR1 as DFQATT and CDR2 as SNEGSKA (reference sequence). The CDR3 spans 15 residues. The V and J ends lost 6 bases and 2 bases, in that order; junction bases with no gene match: 8. CDR3 sequence (DNA): TGCAGTGCCCCATCTAGCGGGTTTAACACCGGGGAGCTGTTTTTT. This translates into CSAPSSGFNTGELFF.

A note on this clonotype: An end of the junction differs from the germline gene, which may be a read error. This chain connects TRBV5-1 to TRBJ1-2; possible D gene TRBD1, 5 bases. Germline-derived CDR1 and CDR2 are SGHRS and YFSETQ. CDR3 length: 15 residues. This CDR3 reads CTSSLEGRATYGYTF. The CDR3 bases are TGCACCAGCAGCTTGGAGGGCAGGGCAACCTATGGCTACACCTTC.

This clonotype was recorded at least ten times. The chain has TRBV18 and TRBJ1-5, with unresolved D. CDR1 is KGHSH, CDR2 LQKENI, per germline. The CDR3 consists of 14 residues. V was cut by 5 bases and J by 1 base, with 9 bases left in between. DNA for the CDR3: TGTGCCAGCTCAACACAAACGAGCAATCAGCCCCAGCATTTT. Amino acid sequence: CASSTQTSNQPQHF.

This clonotype was counted many times. V usage is TRBV4-1 and J usage is TRBJ2-3; possible D gene TRBD1, 6 bases. V was shortened by 3 bases and J by 4 bases, with 17 bases between the two germline ends. Germline V gene sequence: CDR1 MGHRA, CDR2 YSYEKL. The CDR3 consists of 16 residues. CDR3 DNA: TGCGCCAGCAGCCATACATGGGGGCCCAACGCAGATACGCAGTATTTT. The encoded protein is CASSHTWGPNADTQYF.

The chain uses TRBV12-3 or TRBV12-4 and TRBJ2-2, with 10 bases identical to TRBD2. This CDR3 has 16 amino acids. The trim removed 3 bases at V and 4 bases at J, leaving 5 bases unmatched. CDR3 region: CASSLGLAGATGELFF. DNA of the CDR3: TGTGCCAGCAGTTTGGGTCTAGCGGGAGCCACCGGGGAGCTGTTTTTT.

This clonotype was counted between two and nine times. The chain employs TRBV7-9 and TRBJ2-7; weak D call: TRBD1 (6 bases). The CDR3 has 12 amino acids. CDR1 SEHNR and CDR2 FQNEAQ come from the germline V gene (reference sequence). Trimming took 2 bases from V and 4 from J, leaving 6 bases between them. The DNA for the CDR3 is TGTGCCAGCAGCTTACAGGGGTACGAGCAGTACTTC. Its protein is CASSLQGYEQYF.

This clonotype has ten or more counts. The gene calls are TRBV12-3 or TRBV12-4 and TRBJ1-2; the D is unclear. The length of the CDR3 is 11 residues. Trimming took 7 bases from V and 8 from J, leaving 11 bases between them. Here the CDR3 DNA reads TGTGCCAGCACCCTGGGCACCGGCTACACCTTC. This gives the protein CASTLGTGYTF.

This clonotype was observed at least ten times. This chain joins TRBV7-9 and TRBJ2-7; TRBD2 might be the D (5 bases). The CDR3 spans 16 residues. Germline loops: CDR1 SEHNR, CDR2 FQNEAQ (reference sequence). V lost 4 bases to trimming and J lost 7 bases, with 23 bases between them. The CDR3 here is CASSYEPGSGVGEQYF. CDR3 nucleotide sequence: TGTGCCAGCAGCTACGAACCGGGATCTGGGGTGGGTGAGCAGTACTTC.

In its sample, this clonotype was seen many times. The rearrangement joins TRBV20-1 to TRBJ2-3; 13 bases are a match to TRBD2. Germline V gene lookup returns CDR1 DFQATT and CDR2 SNEGSKA (reference sequence). CDR3 size: 17 residues. V lost 6 bases and J lost 5; bases outside the gene matches: 14. For the CDR3, the DNA is TGCAGTGCCTCGACTAGCGGGAGGACCATCGACGGAGATACGCAGTATTTT. It translates to CSASTSGRTIDGDTQYF.

Many counts were recorded for this clonotype. The CDR3 sequence is CASSSTLSGRYNEQFF. The CDR3 nucleotides are TGTGCCAGCAGTTCGACTCTCAGCGGGAGGTACAATGAGCAGTTCTTC. The chain joins TRBV12-3 or TRBV12-4 to TRBJ2-1; 9 bases fit TRBD2. After removal of 4 bases from V and 4 bases from J, the junction contained 8 bases not matched to a gene. The CDR3 length is 16 residues.

At least ten counts were recorded for this clonotype. The genes are TRBV6-1 and TRBJ1-1, with D perhaps matching TRBD1 (6 bases). The germline gives CDR1 MNHNS, CDR2 SASEGT. The ends were cut back, 4 bases at V and 4 bases at J, with 19 bases in the middle. The CDR3 has 16 residues. The CDR3 nucleotides read TGTGCCAGCAGTGCCCGCCCCACAGGGAGTGGCACTGAAGCTTTCTTT. Protein: CASSARPTGSGTEAFF.

This clonotype came up many times. This chain connects TRBV4-1 to TRBJ2-2; 13 positions agree with TRBD2. With 5 bases clipped from V and 0 bases from J, the junction kept 6 bases outside the gene matches. The CDR3 runs to 18 residues. Germline lookup yields CDR1 MGHRA and CDR2 YSYEKL. CDR3 DNA: TGCGCCAGCAGCTCCGGCGGGACTAGCGGGGCGAACACCGGGGAGCTGTTTTTT. Protein product: CASSSGGTSGANTGELFF.

In its sample, this clonotype was seen many times. V and J are TRBV9 and TRBJ2-1; tentative D call: TRBD1 (5 bases). The CDR3 totals 15 residues. The V end lost 0 bases, the J end lost 3 bases, and 10 bases lay between the germline ends. Germline V gene lookup returns CDR1 SGDLS and CDR2 YYNGEE. CDR3 coding DNA: TGTGCCAGCAGCGTAGATAGGGGATACTACAATGAGCAGTTCTTC. Translated, it gives CASSVDRGYYNEQFF.

In its sample, this clonotype was seen many times. The CDR3 region has the DNA TGCGCCAGCAGCCCGGGCTTTGAGCAGTACTTC. Residues: CASSPGFEQYF. The chain combines TRBV5-1 with TRBJ2-7; no firm D call. CDR1 SGHRS and CDR2 YFSETQ come from the germline V gene. This CDR3 is built from 11 residues. V lost 4 bases and J lost 7, with 9 bases in between.

Only a few counts were recorded for this clonotype. The chain combines TRBV27 with TRBJ2-5; D remains ambiguous. Trimming stripped 2 bases from V and 1 base from J, with 11 bases between. This CDR3 comprises 15 residues. The germline V gene encodes CDR1 MNHEY and CDR2 SMNVEV (reference sequence). CDR3 in DNA: TGTGCCAGCAGTTTAGAAAGGAACTCCCAAGAGACCCAGTACTTC. As protein: CASSLERNSQETQYF.

A few counts support this clonotype. The V and J genes are TRBV7-3 and TRBJ2-3; D call uncertain. V was clipped by 0 bases and J by 1 base, with 8 bases between them. Germline loops: CDR1 SGHTA, CDR2 FQGTGA. This CDR3 spans 15 amino acids. The CDR3 loop reads CASSLTIQGTDTQYF. The CDR3 DNA sequence: TGTGCCAGCAGCTTAACGATTCAGGGCACAGATACGCAGTATTTT.

Many counts were recorded for this clonotype. The chain recombines TRBV18 with TRBJ1-5; 9 bases align to TRBD1. After removal of 5 bases from V and 1 base from J, the junction contained 0 bases not matched to a gene. This CDR3 spans 14 amino acids. The germline V gene has CDR1 KGHSH and CDR2 LQKENI. The CDR3 coding sequence is TGTGCCAGCTCAGGGACAGGGAGCAATCAGCCCCAGCATTTT. Protein product: CASSGTGSNQPQHF.

Many counts were recorded for this clonotype. The rearrangement uses TRBV20-1 and TRBJ2-7, with 10 bases aligning to TRBD2. Germline trimming cut 0 bases from V and 4 bases from J; bases unmatched to any gene: 6. The CDR3 is 15 residues long. Germline lookup yields CDR1 DFQATT and CDR2 SNEGSKA (reference sequence). In DNA form, the CDR3 reads TGCAGTGCTAGAGATGGTTCTAGCGGGAGTTACGAGCAGTACTTC. Protein product: CSARDGSSGSYEQYF.

This clonotype has only a few counts. This chain uses TRBV28 with TRBJ2-1; 14 bases map to TRBD2. CDR1 and CDR2 from the germline V gene are MDHEN and SYDVKM. V shed 2 bases and J 6 bases; nucleotides not matched to a gene: 6. The CDR3 spans 17 residues. CDR3 loop: CASSLDLTSGRANEQFF. The CDR3 nucleotides are TGTGCCAGCAGTTTAGACCTGACTAGCGGGAGGGCCAATGAGCAGTTCTTC.